The 6 T cell receptor beta chains below were found in one sample sequenced in a study of T cell responses to AZD1222 COVID-19 vaccine. Measured with immunoSEQ multiplex PCR; TCRdb has only the in-frame clones, and not every one. The table includes about 84,000 clones, roughly 88% detected once. The input for sequencing was peripheral blood, taken 28 days after the second AZD1222 dose. The receptor set was obtained from an adult who received the AZD1222 COVID-19 vaccine.

The chain uses TRBV29-1 and TRBJ1-2; 9 bases fit TRBD1. Germline V gives CDR1 SQVTM, CDR2 ANQGSEA. With V trimmed by 6 bases and J by 2 bases, 7 bases remained unmatched. The CDR3 runs to 14 residues. The CDR3 here is CSVAKGQGNYGYTF. The DNA for the CDR3 is TGCAGCGTCGCGAAAGGACAGGGGAACTATGGCTACACCTTC.

The V and J genes are TRBV9 and TRBJ1-2; D is uncertain. V lost 3 bases to trimming and J lost 6 bases, with 6 bases between them. This CDR3 region has 11 residues. Germline V gene sequence: CDR1 SGDLS, CDR2 YYNGEE. The CDR3 DNA is TGTGCCAGCAGCGGGCCGAATGGCTACACCTTC. Translated: CASSGPNGYTF.

The V and J genes are TRBV27 and TRBJ1-2; 7 bases line up with TRBD1. The germline V gene has CDR1 MNHEY and CDR2 SMNVEV (reference sequence). This CDR3 is built from 15 residues. V lost 6 bases to trimming and J lost 4 bases; unmatched junction nucleotides: 11. The CDR3 DNA reads TGTGCCAGCAGCAATAAGGGGGCGCTTCCCTATGGCTACACCTTC. This encodes CASSNKGALPYGYTF.

There are a few counts of this clone. This chain uses TRBV11-2 with TRBJ1-1, with a tentative D call TRBD1 (5 bases). The V end lost 0 bases, the J end lost 4 bases, and 12 bases lay between the germline ends. The CDR3 totals 15 residues. Germline V gives CDR1 SGHAT, CDR2 FQNNGV. The CDR3 nucleotides read TGTGCCAGCAGCTTAGATCCGGGGCCTATCACTGAAGCTTTCTTT. This encodes CASSLDPGPITEAFF.

The chain joins TRBV28 to TRBJ2-1; 8 nucleotides align to TRBD2. This CDR3 comprises 15 residues. Germline V gene sequence: CDR1 MDHEN, CDR2 SYDVKM. After removal of 6 bases from V and 2 bases from J, the junction contained 6 bases not matched to a gene. CDR3 in amino acids: CASRPGLATYNEQFF. For the CDR3, the DNA is TGTGCCAGCAGACCTGGACTAGCCACCTACAATGAGCAGTTCTTC.

The chain joins TRBV7-9 to TRBJ1-1, with a possible D match to TRBD1 (5 bases). The CDR3 contains 15 residues. V was trimmed by 4 bases and J by 0 bases, leaving 12 bases between them. The germline V gene encodes CDR1 SEHNR and CDR2 FQNEAQ (reference sequence). The CDR3 DNA sequence: TGTGCCAGCAGCTCAGGGACTTCCATGAACACTGAAGCTTTCTTT. Its translation: CASSSGTSMNTEAFF.